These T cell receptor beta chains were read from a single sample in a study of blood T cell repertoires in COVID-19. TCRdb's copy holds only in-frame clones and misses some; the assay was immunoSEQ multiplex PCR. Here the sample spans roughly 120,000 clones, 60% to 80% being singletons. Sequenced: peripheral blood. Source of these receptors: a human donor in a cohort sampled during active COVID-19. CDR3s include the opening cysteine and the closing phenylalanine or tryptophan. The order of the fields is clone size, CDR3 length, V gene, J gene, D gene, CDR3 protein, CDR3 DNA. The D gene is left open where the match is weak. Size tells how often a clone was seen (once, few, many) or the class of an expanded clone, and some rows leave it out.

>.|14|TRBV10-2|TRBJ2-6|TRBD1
CASKTGSGANVLTF
TGCGCCAGTAAGACAGGGTCTGGGGCCAACGTCCTGACTTTC
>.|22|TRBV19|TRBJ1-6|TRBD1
CASSSRRGLAYMDVGYNSPLHF
TGTGCCAGTAGTAGTCGCAGGGGGCTCGCTTATATGGACGTCGGATATAATTCACCCCTCCACTTT
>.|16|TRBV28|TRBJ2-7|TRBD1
CASSFSGGTGAYEQYF
TGTGCCAGCAGTTTTTCGGGGGGGACAGGGGCCTACGAGCAGTACTTC
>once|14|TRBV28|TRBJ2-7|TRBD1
CASRAYRGNYEQYF
TGTGCCAGCAGAGCTTACAGGGGAAATTACGAGCAGTACTTC
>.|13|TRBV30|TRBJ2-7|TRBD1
CAWSQGDLNEQYF
TGTGCCTGGAGTCAGGGGGACCTAAACGAGCAGTACTTC
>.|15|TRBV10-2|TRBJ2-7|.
CASSEGAGNLDEQYF
TGCGCCAGCAGTGAGGGCGCAGGGAATTTAGACGAGCAGTACTTC
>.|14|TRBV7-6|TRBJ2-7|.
CASSPTWGQNEQYF
TGTGCCAGCAGCCCGACGTGGGGGCAGAACGAGCAGTACTTC
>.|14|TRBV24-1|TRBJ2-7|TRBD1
CATSAGQGSYEQYF
TGTGCCACCAGTGCGGGACAGGGTTCCTACGAGCAGTACTTC
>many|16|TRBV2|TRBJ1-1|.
CASNTFPGQINTEAFF
TGTGCCAGCAATACCTTCCCTGGACAGATTAACACTGAAGCTTTCTTT
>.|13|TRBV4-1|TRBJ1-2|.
CASSQVEVYGYTF
TGCGCCAGCAGCCAAGTTGAGGTCTATGGCTACACCTTC
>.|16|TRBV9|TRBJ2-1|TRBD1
CASSVGGQGAYNEQFF
TGTGCCAGCAGCGTAGGGGGACAGGGGGCCTACAATGAGCAGTTCTTC
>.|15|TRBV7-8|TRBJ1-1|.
CASSPLRVPTTEAFF
TGTGCCAGCAGCCCCTTGAGGGTCCCAACCACTGAAGCTTTCTTT
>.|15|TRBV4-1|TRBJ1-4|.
CASSFDGEANEKLFF
TGCGCCAGCAGCTTTGACGGAGAAGCTAATGAAAAACTGTTTTTT
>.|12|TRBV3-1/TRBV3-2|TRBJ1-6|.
CASSQGASPLHF
TGTGCCAGCAGCCAAGGGGCTTCACCCCTCCACTTT
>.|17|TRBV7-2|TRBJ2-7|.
CASSSEGGGGDLYEQYF
TGTGCCAGCAGCTCCGAAGGGGGCGGAGGGGATTTATACGAGCAGTACTTC
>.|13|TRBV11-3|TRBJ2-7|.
CASRDILSYEQYF
TGTGCCAGCAGGGACATCCTCTCCTACGAGCAGTACTTC
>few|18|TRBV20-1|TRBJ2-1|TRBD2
CSASKPSGRATVQGEQFF
TGCAGTGCTAGTAAGCCTAGCGGGAGGGCCACGGTTCAGGGTGAGCAGTTCTTC
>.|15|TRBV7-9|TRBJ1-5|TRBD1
CASSSDRGGNQPQHF
TGTGCCAGCAGCTCGGACAGGGGCGGCAATCAGCCCCAGCATTTT
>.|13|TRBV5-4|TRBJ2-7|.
CASSLAQDYEQYF
TGTGCCAGCAGCTTGGCTCAGGACTACGAGCAGTACTTC
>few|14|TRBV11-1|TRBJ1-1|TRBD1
CASSLGQGRTEAFF
TGTGCCAGCAGCTTAGGACAGGGGCGCACTGAAGCTTTCTTT
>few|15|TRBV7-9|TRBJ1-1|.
CASSPTQGVNTEAFF
TGTGCCAGCAGCCCCACCCAGGGCGTGAACACTGAAGCTTTCTTT
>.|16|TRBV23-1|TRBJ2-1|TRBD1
CASSQRQGRGFDEQFF
TGCGCCAGCAGCCAGAGACAGGGAAGGGGATTCGATGAGCAGTTCTTC
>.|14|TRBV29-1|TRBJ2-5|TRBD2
CSVELAGAAETQYF
TGCAGCGTTGAGCTAGCGGGAGCGGCGGAGACCCAGTACTTC
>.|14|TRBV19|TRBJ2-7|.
CASSMVAENYEQYF
TGTGCCAGTAGTATGGTAGCGGAGAACTACGAGCAGTACTTC
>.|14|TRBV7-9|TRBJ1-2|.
CASSLVGADYGYTF
TGTGCCAGCAGCTTAGTAGGGGCTGACTATGGCTACACCTTC
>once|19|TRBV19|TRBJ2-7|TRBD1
CASSIDLITGGQGLYEQYF
TGTGCCAGTAGTATAGATTTAATCACAGGGGGACAGGGACTCTACGAGCAGTACTTC
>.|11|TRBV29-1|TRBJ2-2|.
CSVDSTGELFF
TGCAGCGTTGATTCGACCGGGGAGCTGTTTTTT
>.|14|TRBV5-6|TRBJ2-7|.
CASSYPRQDYEQYF
TGTGCCAGCAGCTACCCGCGACAGGACTACGAGCAGTACTTC